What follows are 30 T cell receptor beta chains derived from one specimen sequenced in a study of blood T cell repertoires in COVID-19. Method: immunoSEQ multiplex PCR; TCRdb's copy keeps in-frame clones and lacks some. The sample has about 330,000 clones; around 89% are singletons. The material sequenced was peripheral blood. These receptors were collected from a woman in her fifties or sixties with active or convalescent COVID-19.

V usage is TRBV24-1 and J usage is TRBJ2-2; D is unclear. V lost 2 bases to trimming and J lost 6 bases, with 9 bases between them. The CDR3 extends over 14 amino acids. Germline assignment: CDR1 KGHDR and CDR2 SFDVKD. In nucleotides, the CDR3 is TGTGCCACCAGTGATTACACAGATTCCGGGGAGCTGTTTTTT. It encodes CATSDYTDSGELFF.

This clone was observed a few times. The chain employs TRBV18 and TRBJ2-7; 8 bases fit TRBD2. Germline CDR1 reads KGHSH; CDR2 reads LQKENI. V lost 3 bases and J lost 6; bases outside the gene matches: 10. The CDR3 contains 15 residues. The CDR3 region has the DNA TGTGCCAGCTCACCGGGTGCGGGGGGCCCGTCCGAGCAGTACTTC. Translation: CASSPGAGGPSEQYF. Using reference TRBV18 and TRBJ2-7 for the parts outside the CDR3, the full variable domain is NAGVMQNPRHLVRRRGQEARLRCSPMKGHSHVYWYRQLPEEGLKFMVYLQKENIIDESGMPKERFSAEFPKEGPSILRIQQVVRGDSAAYFCASSPGAGGPSEQYFGPGTRLTVT.

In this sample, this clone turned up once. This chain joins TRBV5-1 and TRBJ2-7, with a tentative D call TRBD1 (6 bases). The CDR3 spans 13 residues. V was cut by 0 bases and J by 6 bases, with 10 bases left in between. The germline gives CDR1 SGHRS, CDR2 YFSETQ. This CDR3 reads CASSLGTVSEQYF. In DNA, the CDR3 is TGCGCCAGCAGCTTGGGGACAGTCTCCGAGCAGTACTTC.

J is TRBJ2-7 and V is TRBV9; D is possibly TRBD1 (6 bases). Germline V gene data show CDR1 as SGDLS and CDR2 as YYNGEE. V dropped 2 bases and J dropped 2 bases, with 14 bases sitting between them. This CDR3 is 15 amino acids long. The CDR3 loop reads CASSVGLWDTYEQYF. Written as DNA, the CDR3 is TGTGCCAGCAGCGTGGGGCTCTGGGACACCTACGAGCAGTACTTC.

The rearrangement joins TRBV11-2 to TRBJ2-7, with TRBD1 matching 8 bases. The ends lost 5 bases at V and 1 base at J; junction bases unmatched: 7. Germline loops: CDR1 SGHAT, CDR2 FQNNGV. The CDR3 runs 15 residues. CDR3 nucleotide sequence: TGTGCCAGCAGCCAACAGGGGGACAGGTCCTACGAGCAGTACTTC. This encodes CASSQQGDRSYEQYF. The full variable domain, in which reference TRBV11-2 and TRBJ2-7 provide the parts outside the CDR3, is EAGVAQSPRYKIIEKRQSVAFWCNPISGHATLYWYQQILGQGPKLLIQFQNNGVVDDSQLPKDRFSAERLKGVDSTLKIQPAKLEDSAVYLCASSQQGDRSYEQYFGPGTRLTVT.

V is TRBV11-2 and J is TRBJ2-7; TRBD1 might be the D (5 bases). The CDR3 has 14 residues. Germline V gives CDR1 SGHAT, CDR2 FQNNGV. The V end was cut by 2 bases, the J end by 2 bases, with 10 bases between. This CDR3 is CASSLFTGAYEQYF. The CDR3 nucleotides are TGTGCCAGCAGCTTATTTACAGGAGCCTACGAGCAGTACTTC.

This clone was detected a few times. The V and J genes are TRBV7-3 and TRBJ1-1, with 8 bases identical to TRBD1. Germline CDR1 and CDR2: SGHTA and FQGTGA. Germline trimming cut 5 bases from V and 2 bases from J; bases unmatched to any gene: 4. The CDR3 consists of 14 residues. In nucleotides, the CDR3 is TGTGCCAGCAGCCGAGCAGGGGGCAACACTGAAGCTTTCTTT. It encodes CASSRAGGNTEAFF.

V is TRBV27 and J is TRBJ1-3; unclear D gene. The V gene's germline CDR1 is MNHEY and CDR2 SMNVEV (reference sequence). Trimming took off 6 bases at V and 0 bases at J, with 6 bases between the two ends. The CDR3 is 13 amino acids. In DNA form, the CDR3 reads TGTGCCAGCAGCCCCCTCTCTGGAAACACCATATATTTT. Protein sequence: CASSPLSGNTIYF.

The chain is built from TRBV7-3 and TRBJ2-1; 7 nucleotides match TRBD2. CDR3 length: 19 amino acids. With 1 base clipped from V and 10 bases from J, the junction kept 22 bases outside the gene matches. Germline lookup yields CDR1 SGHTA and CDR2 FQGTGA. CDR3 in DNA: TGTGCCAGCAGCTTAAGATCCCTTTTTGAGGGAGGGCCCTCGAGGGAGCAGTTCTTC. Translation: CASSLRSLFEGGPSREQFF. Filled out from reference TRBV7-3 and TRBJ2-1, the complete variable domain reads GAGVSQTPSNKVTEKGKYVELRCDPISGHTALYWYRQSLGQGPEFLIYFQGTGAADDSGLPNDRFFAVRPEGSVSTLKIQRTERGDSAVYLCASSLRSLFEGGPSREQFFGPGTRLTVL.

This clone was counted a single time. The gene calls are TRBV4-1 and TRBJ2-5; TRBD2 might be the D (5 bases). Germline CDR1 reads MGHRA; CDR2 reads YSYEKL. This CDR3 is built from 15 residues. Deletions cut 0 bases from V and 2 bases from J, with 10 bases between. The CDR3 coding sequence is TGCGCCAGCAGCCAAGATGGGAGCTTACAAGAGACCCAGTACTTC. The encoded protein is CASSQDGSLQETQYF.

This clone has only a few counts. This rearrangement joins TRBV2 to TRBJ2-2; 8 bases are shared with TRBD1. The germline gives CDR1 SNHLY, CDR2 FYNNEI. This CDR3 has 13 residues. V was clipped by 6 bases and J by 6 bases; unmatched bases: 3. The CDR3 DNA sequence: TGTGCCAGCAGGGAGGACAGGGCCGGGGAGCTGTTTTTT. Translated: CASREDRAGELFF.

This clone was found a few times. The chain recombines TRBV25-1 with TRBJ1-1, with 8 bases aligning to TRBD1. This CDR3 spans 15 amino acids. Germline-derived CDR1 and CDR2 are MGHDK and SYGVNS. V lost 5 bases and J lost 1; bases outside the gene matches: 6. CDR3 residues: CASSRQGAGNTEAFF. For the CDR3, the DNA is TGTGCCAGCAGTCGGCAGGGGGCAGGGAACACTGAAGCTTTCTTT.

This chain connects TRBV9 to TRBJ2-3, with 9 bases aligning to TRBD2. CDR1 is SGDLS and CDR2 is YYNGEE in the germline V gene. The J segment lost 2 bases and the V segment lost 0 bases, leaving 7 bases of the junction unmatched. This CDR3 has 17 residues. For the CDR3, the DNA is TGTGCCAGCAGCGTAGCGGCTAGCGGGATTCACACAGATACGCAGTATTTT. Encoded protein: CASSVAASGIHTDTQYF.

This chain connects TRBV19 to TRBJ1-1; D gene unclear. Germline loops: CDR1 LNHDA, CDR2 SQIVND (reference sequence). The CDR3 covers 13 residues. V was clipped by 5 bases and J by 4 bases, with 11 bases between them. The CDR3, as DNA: TGTGCCAGTAGTTGGACTTTGGGCACTGAAGCTTTCTTT. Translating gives CASSWTLGTEAFF.

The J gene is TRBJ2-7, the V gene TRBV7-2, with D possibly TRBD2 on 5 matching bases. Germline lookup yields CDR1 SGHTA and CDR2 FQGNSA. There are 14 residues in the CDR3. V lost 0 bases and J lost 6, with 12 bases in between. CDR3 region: CASSLAEGFAEQYF. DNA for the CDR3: TGTGCCAGCAGCTTAGCAGAGGGCTTTGCCGAGCAGTACTTC.

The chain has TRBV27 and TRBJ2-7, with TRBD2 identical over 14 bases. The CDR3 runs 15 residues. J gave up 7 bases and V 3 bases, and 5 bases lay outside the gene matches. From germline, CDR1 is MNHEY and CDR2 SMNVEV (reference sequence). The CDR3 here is CASSFGTSGSREQYF. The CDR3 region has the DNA TGTGCCAGCAGTTTCGGGACTAGCGGGAGTAGAGAGCAGTACTTC.

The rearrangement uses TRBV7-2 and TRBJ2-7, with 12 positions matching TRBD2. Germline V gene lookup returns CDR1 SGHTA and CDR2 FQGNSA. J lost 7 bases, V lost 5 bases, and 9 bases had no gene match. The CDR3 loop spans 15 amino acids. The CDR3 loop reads CASSPRLAGVQEQYF. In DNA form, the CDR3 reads TGTGCCAGCAGCCCAAGACTAGCGGGAGTTCAAGAGCAGTACTTC.

CDR3 in amino acids: CASSHTGGNTEAFF. The CDR3 nucleotides are TGTGCCAGTAGTCACACAGGGGGGAACACTGAAGCTTTCTTT. The J gene is TRBJ1-1, the V gene TRBV19; 8 bases fit TRBD1. CDR1 LNHDA and CDR2 SQIVND come from the germline V gene (reference sequence). Trimming removed 5 bases from V and 1 base from J; junction bases left unmatched: 3. The CDR3 totals 14 residues.

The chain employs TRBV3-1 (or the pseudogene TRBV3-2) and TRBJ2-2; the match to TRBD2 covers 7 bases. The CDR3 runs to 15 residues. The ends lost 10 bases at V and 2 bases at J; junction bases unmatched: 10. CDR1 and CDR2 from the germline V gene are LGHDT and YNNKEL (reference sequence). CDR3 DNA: TGTGCCACCCAGAGAGGGGACTACAACACCGGGGAGCTGTTTTTT. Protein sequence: CATQRGDYNTGELFF.

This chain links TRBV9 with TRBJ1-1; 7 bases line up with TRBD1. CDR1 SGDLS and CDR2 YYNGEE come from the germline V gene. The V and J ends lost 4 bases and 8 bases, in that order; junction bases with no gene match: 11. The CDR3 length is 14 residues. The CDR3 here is CASSPEMDRTEAFF. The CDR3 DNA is TGTGCCAGCAGCCCCGAGATGGACAGGACGGAAGCTTTCTTT.

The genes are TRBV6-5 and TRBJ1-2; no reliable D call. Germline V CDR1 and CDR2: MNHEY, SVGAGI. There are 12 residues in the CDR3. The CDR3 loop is CAAAAANYGYTF. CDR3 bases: TGTGCAGCGGCAGCCGCTAACTATGGCTACACCTTC.

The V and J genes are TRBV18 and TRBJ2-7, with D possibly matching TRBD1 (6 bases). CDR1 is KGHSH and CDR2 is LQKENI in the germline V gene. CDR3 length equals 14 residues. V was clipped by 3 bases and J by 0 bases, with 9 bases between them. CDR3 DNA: TGTGCCAGCTCACCGCAGGGGTCCTCCTACGAGCAGTACTTC. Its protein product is CASSPQGSSYEQYF.

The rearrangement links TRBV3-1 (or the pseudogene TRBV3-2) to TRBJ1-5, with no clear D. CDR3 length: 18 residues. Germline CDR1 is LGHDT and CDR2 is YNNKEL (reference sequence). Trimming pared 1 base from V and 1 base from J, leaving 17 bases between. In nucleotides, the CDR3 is TGTGCCAGCAGCCAAGGGTGGGGAGGGCTTGGAAGCAATCAGCCCCAGCATTTT. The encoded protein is CASSQGWGGLGSNQPQHF.

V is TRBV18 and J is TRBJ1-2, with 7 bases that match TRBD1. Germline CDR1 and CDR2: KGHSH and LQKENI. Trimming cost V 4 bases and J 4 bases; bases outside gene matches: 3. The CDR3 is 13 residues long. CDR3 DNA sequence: TGTGCCAGCTCACTCGGGACAGCCTATGGCTACACCTTC. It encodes CASSLGTAYGYTF.

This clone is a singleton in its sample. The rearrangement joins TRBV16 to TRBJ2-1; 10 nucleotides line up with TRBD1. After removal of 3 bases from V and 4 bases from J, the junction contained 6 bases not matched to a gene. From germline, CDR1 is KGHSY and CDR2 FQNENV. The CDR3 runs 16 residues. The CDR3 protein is CASSQDRDRGYNEQFF. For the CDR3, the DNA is TGTGCCAGCAGCCAGGACCGGGACAGGGGTTACAATGAGCAGTTCTTC.

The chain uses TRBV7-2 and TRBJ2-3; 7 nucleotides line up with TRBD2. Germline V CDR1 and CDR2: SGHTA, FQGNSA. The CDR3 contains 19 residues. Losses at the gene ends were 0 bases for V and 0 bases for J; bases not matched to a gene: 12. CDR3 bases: TGTGCCAGCAGCTTAGCCCCATCCAAACTAGCGCATAGCACAGATACGCAGTATTTT. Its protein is CASSLAPSKLAHSTDTQYF.

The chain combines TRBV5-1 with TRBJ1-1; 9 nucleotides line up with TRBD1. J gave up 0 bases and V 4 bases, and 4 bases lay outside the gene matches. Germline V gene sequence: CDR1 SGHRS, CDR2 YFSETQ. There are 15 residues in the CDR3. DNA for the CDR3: TGCGCCAGCAGCCGGACAGGGGTCATGAACACTGAAGCTTTCTTT. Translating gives CASSRTGVMNTEAFF.

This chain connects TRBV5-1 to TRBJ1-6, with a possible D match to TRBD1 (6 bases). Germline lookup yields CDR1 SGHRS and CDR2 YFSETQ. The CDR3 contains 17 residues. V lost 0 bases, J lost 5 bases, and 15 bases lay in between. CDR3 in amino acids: CASSLGAGGGDNSPLHF. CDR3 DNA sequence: TGCGCCAGCAGCTTGGGTGCGGGGGGCGGAGATAATTCACCCCTCCACTTT.

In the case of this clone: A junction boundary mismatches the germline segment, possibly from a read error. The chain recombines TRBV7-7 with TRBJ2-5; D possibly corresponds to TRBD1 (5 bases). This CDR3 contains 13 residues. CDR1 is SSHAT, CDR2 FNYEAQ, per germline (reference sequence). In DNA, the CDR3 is TGTGCTAGCAGCTCTGACAGCCGCGAGACCCAGTACTTC. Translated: CASSSDSRETQYF. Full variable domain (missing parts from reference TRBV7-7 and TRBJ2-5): GAGVSQSPRYKVTKRGQDVTLRCDPISSHATLYWYQQALGQGPEFLTYFNYEAQPDKSGLPSDRFSAERPEGSISTLTIQRTEQRDSAMYRCASSSDSRETQYFGPGTRLLVL.

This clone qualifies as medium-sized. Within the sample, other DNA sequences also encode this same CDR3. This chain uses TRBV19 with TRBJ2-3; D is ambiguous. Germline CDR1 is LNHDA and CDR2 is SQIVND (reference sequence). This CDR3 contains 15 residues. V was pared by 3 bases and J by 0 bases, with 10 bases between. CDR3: CASSISGSSTDTQYF. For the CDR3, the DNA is TGTGCCAGTAGTATTTCCGGTTCTAGCACAGATACGCAGTATTTT.